Below are 15 T cell receptor beta chains sequenced from a single sample in a study of T cell repertoires in cytomegalovirus infection (dated by TCRdb to between 2019 and 2020). Data came from an Illumina HiSeq 1500. Clones were called with MiXCR by TCRdb after fastp trimmed the public reads at Q25, and only in-frame beta chains were retained. Duplicate CDR3 protein sequences are folded into a single record with the most common DNA and genes. The sample contains 450,000 to 600,000 distinct CDR3 sequences, 10% to 12% of them found a single time. Roughly 10% of the sample belongs to the ten largest clones. Sequenced: PBMCs. Receptors were obtained from a human donor in good health (CMV status not recorded). Some clones in this sample may be carry-over from other donors' samples.

This chain joins TRBV5-1 and TRBJ2-1; D is unclear. Looked up from germline, CDR1 is SGHRS and CDR2 is YFSETQ. The CDR3 consists of 13 residues. The ends were cut back, 3 bases at V and 10 bases at J, with 14 bases in the middle. In DNA form, the CDR3 reads TGCGCCAGCAGCTCGGAACCTCAGTGGGAGCAGTTCTTC. Its protein product is CASSSEPQWEQFF. Full variable domain (remainder filled in from reference TRBV5-1 and TRBJ2-1): KAGVTQTPRYLIKTRGQQVTLSCSPISGHRSVSWYQQTPGQGLQFLFEYFSETQRNKGNFPGRFSGRQFSNSRSEMNVSTLELGDSALYLCASSSEPQWEQFFGPGTRLTVL.

This clonotype was detected many times. This chain connects TRBV28 to TRBJ2-2; D unclear. V was trimmed by 2 bases and J by 3 bases, leaving 7 bases between them. The CDR3 loop spans 14 amino acids. Germline V lookup: CDR1 MDHEN, CDR2 SYDVKM. The CDR3 nucleotides are TGTGCCAGCAGTTTAGGCCTATACACCGGGGAGCTGTTTTTT. The encoded protein is CASSLGLYTGELFF.

Notes on this clonotype: This may be a read error, as it is one base from a much larger clone. V and J are TRBV28 and TRBJ2-5; D not certain. Trimming stripped 3 bases from V and 10 bases from J, with 9 bases between. Germline lookup yields CDR1 MDHEN and CDR2 SYDVKM. This CDR3 contains 11 residues. The CDR3 DNA sequence: TGTGCCAGCAGTTTCAGTTTGAGCCAGTACTTC. This gives the protein CASSFSLSQYF.

In its sample, this clonotype was seen a few times. This rearrangement joins TRBV27 to TRBJ1-1, with 8 bases that match TRBD1. The CDR3 has 16 residues. V lost 3 bases to trimming and J lost 5 bases; unmatched junction nucleotides: 11. Germline CDR1 MNHEY, CDR2 SMNVEV (reference sequence). Written as DNA, the CDR3 is TGTGCCAGCAGTTTCGGTGTGACAGGGGCGGGAACTGAAGCTTTCTTT. It codes for CASSFGVTGAGTEAFF.

There are many counts of this clonotype. The chain is built from TRBV20-1 and TRBJ2-1, with 8 bases matching TRBD2. Trimming took 3 bases from V and 4 from J; bases not matched to a gene: 8. Germline assignment: CDR1 DFQATT and CDR2 SNEGSKA (reference sequence). The CDR3 runs to 15 residues. CDR3 sequence reads: CSARVSGVRYNEQFF. Here the CDR3 DNA reads TGCAGTGCTAGGGTTAGCGGGGTTCGGTACAATGAGCAGTTCTTC.

The chain joins TRBV29-1 to TRBJ1-5; D is ambiguous. Trimming shortened V by 3 bases and J by 0 bases, and 9 bases separated the two germline ends. The CDR3 covers 14 residues. Germline lookup yields CDR1 SQVTM and CDR2 ANQGSEA. The CDR3 bases are TGCAGCGTTGAGGTTCAAAATAGCAATCAGCCCCAGCATTTT. Amino acids: CSVEVQNSNQPQHF.

This clonotype came up many times. V is TRBV4-2 and J is TRBJ1-2, with D possibly matching TRBD1 (6 bases). The germline V gene encodes CDR1 LGHNA and CDR2 YNFKEQ. CDR3 length: 16 residues. V gave up 0 bases and J gave up 2 bases, with 13 bases separating them. CDR3 nucleotide sequence: TGTGCCAGCAGCCAAGACTACGGGACAAGAAACTATGGCTACACCTTC. Amino acids: CASSQDYGTRNYGYTF.

This clonotype came up many times. The chain uses TRBV12-3 or TRBV12-4 and TRBJ1-3; 11 nucleotides align to TRBD1. This CDR3 contains 14 residues. Unmatched junction bases numbered 4, after V lost 4 bases and J lost 8 bases. Here the CDR3 reads CASSSPGQGDTIYF. The CDR3 DNA reads as TGTGCCAGCAGTTCACCGGGACAGGGGGACACCATATATTTT.

This clonotype was seen more than once but under ten times. V gene TRBV5-1 combines with J gene TRBJ2-5; TRBD1 might be the D (5 bases). The CDR3 covers 12 residues. CDR1 and CDR2 from the germline V gene are SGHRS and YFSETQ. Trimming pared 3 bases from V and 7 bases from J, leaving 10 bases between. The CDR3 reads CASSYDSGTQYF. Here the CDR3 DNA reads TGCGCCAGCAGCTACGACAGTGGGACCCAGTACTTC.

This clonotype was seen at least ten times. V usage is TRBV7-8 and J usage is TRBJ2-5; 10 bases align to TRBD2. J was trimmed by 4 bases and V by 3 bases; bases with no gene match: 14. Germline V gene data show CDR1 as SGHVS and CDR2 as FQNEAQ. The CDR3 has 18 amino acids. CDR3 nucleotides: TGTGCCAGCAGCTTCTACCTAGCGGGGGTGGGGGTTGGAGAGACCCAGTACTTC. Residues: CASSFYLAGVGVGETQYF.

The genes are TRBV20-1 and TRBJ1-1; 7 nucleotides align to TRBD1. Germline V gives CDR1 DFQATT, CDR2 SNEGSKA (reference sequence). V gave up 5 bases and J gave up 10 bases; unmatched junction bases: 7. CDR3 length equals 11 residues. The CDR3 protein is CSAAQGPGAFF. Written as DNA, the CDR3 is TGCAGTGCTGCACAGGGGCCGGGAGCTTTCTTT.

This clonotype was detected a few times. This rearrangement joins TRBV10-3 to TRBJ1-1; 7 bases match TRBD1. Trimming cost V 5 bases and J 5 bases; bases outside gene matches: 5. The CDR3 is 13 residues long. Germline V CDR1 and CDR2: ENHRY, SYGVKD. CDR3 region: CAISKGAGTEAFF. The CDR3 DNA follows: TGTGCCATCAGTAAGGGGGCTGGTACTGAAGCTTTCTTT.

The sample holds a few counts of this clonotype. The gene calls are TRBV11-1 and TRBJ2-5; the match to TRBD1 covers 10 bases. This CDR3 comprises 16 residues. Per the germline V gene, CDR1 is SGHAT and CDR2 is FQDESV (reference sequence). V shed 4 bases, J shed 4 bases, and the junction held 9 bases outside the gene matches. The CDR3 here is CASSSIDRGRSETQYF. In DNA, the CDR3 is TGTGCCAGCAGCTCAATCGACAGGGGGCGTTCAGAGACCCAGTACTTC.

This clonotype came up many times. J is TRBJ2-1 and V is TRBV4-1, with 7 bases that match TRBD1. V gave up 0 bases and J gave up 3 bases; unmatched junction bases: 5. Germline V CDR1 and CDR2: MGHRA, YSYEKL. This CDR3 comprises 16 residues. The CDR3 DNA sequence: TGCGCCAGCAGCCAAGATCCGGGACAGCGCTACAATGAGCAGTTCTTC. It translates to CASSQDPGQRYNEQFF.

This clonotype has at least ten counts. The chain has TRBV7-9 and TRBJ2-1; 8 nucleotides line up with TRBD2. The trim removed 0 bases at V and 10 bases at J, leaving 2 bases unmatched. This CDR3 has 13 residues. Germline V gene sequence: CDR1 SEHNR, CDR2 FQNEAQ (reference sequence). The CDR3 region has the DNA TGTGCCAGCAGCTTAGCTGGACTAGCCGAGCAGTTCTTC. It yields the protein CASSLAGLAEQFF.